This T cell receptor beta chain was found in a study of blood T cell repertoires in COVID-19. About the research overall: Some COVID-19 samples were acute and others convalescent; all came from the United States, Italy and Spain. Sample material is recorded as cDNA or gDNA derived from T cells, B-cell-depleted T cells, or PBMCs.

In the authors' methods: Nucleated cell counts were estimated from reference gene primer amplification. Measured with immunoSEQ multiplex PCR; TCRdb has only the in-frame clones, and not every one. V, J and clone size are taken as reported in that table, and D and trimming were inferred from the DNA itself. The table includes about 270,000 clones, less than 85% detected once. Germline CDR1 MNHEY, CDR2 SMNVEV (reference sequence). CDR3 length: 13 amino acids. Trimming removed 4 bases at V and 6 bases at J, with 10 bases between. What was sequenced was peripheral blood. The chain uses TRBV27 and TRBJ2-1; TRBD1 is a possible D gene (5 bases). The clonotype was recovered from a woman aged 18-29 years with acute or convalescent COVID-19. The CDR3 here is CASSYRTINEQFF. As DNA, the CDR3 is TGTGCCAGCAGTTACAGGACAATCAATGAGCAGTTCTTC.